The 32 T cell receptor beta chains below come from one sample, sequenced in a study of T-cell reconstitution after alpha-beta-depleted transplantation in children. This sample's TCRbeta library carried unique molecular identifier barcodes. Via MiXCR, TCRdb re-called the PCR reads, giving one row per CDR3 protein. The sample has hundreds of thousands of distinct CDR3 sequences; approximately 12% are singletons. The source material was PBMCs from the stem cell graft donor, sampled from the stem cell graft. Source of these receptors: a human donor who donated a stem cell graft to a child with combined immunodeficiency.

The J gene is TRBJ1-1, the V gene TRBV28; no reliable D call. V was shortened by 6 bases and J by 4 bases, with 18 bases between the two germline ends. Per the germline V gene, CDR1 is MDHEN and CDR2 is SYDVKM. This CDR3 spans 15 amino acids. CDR3 DNA: TGTGCCAGCAGCCTGGACGGGTATGCCATCACTGAAGCTTTCTTT. Its translation: CASSLDGYAITEAFF.

There are a few counts of this clonotype. CDR3 loop: CASSFLSAASTDTQYF. The CDR3 DNA is TGTGCCAGCAGTTTTCTGTCCGCGGCGAGCACAGATACGCAGTATTTT. V is TRBV28 and J is TRBJ2-3; no firm D call. Germline V lookup: CDR1 MDHEN, CDR2 SYDVKM. This CDR3 spans 16 amino acids. Trimming removed 3 bases from V and 0 bases from J, with 13 bases in between.

In its sample, this clonotype was seen many times. V and J are TRBV7-9 and TRBJ1-2; maybe TRBD1 (5 bases). The V and J ends lost 5 bases and 9 bases respectively, with 16 bases between them. Per the germline V gene, CDR1 is SEHNR and CDR2 is FQNEAQ (reference sequence). The CDR3 sequence is 13 residues long. The CDR3 coding sequence is TGTGCCAGCAGCGCTAGGGGCGACAGCAGCTACACCTTC. It specifies CASSARGDSSYTF.

This clonotype was recorded a few times. The chain joins TRBV2 to TRBJ2-1; TRBD2 matches at 8 bases. This CDR3 is built from 15 residues. CDR1 and CDR2 (germline): SNHLY, FYNNEI. With 7 bases clipped from V and 0 bases from J, the junction kept 5 bases outside the gene matches. CDR3 in amino acids: CASNIAGSSYNEQFF. Written as DNA, the CDR3 is TGTGCCAGCAACATAGCGGGGAGCTCCTACAATGAGCAGTTCTTC.

In its sample, this clonotype was seen many times. This chain connects TRBV24-1 to TRBJ2-3, with a possible D match to TRBD1 (5 bases). V was pared by 10 bases and J by 2 bases, with 12 bases between. The CDR3 runs 13 residues. Germline CDR1 and CDR2: KGHDR and SFDVKD. The CDR3 region has the DNA TGTGCCACTGGGGCTCAGTACACAGATACGCAGTATTTT. It yields the protein CATGAQYTDTQYF.

Many counts were recorded for this clonotype. The CDR3 loop reads CASSFGGDGTGELFF. CDR3 sequence (DNA): TGTGCCAGCAGTTTTGGAGGGGATGGGACCGGGGAGCTGTTTTTT. The J gene is TRBJ2-2, the V gene TRBV12-3 or TRBV12-4; D is perhaps TRBD2 (6 bases). This CDR3 has 15 amino acids. Deletions cut 3 bases from V and 5 bases from J, with 13 bases between.

This chain connects TRBV6-2 or TRBV6-3 to TRBJ2-7; 10 positions agree with TRBD2. Germline CDR1 MNHEY, CDR2 SVGEGT. The V segment lost 6 bases and the J segment 1 base; nucleotides outside the gene matches: 6. CDR3 length equals 15 residues. The chain's CDR3 is CASSRTSGPSYEQYF. CDR3 bases: TGTGCCAGCAGCCGGACTAGCGGACCTTCCTACGAGCAGTACTTC.

This clonotype was detected a few times. This rearrangement joins TRBV12-3 or TRBV12-4 to TRBJ1-1, with D possibly matching TRBD1 (6 bases). The CDR3 is 16 residues long. V lost 1 base, J lost 0 bases, and 12 bases lay in between. In nucleotides, the CDR3 is TGTGCCAGCAGTTTAGGGGGGGCTTTTATGAACACTGAAGCTTTCTTT. Encoded protein: CASSLGGAFMNTEAFF.

Ten or more counts support this clonotype. The rearrangement uses TRBV12-3 or TRBV12-4 and TRBJ2-1, with D tentatively TRBD2 (6 bases). V was cut by 9 bases and J by 15 bases, with 18 bases left in between. CDR3 length: 11 residues. The CDR3 nucleotides are TGTGCCAGTCAGGTGGGAGGAGGGCTGTTCTTC. It yields the protein CASQVGGGLFF.

Only a few counts were recorded for this clonotype. This chain joins TRBV24-1 and TRBJ2-5, with unresolved D. CDR1 and CDR2 (germline): KGHDR, SFDVKD. This CDR3 spans 15 amino acids. V was shortened by 4 bases and J by 1 base, with 12 bases between the two germline ends. The CDR3 DNA sequence: TGTGCCACCAGTGACCCGGACGGGCTCCAAGAGACCCAGTACTTC. Amino acid sequence: CATSDPDGLQETQYF.

This clonotype was observed at least ten times. The V and J genes are TRBV12-3 or TRBV12-4 and TRBJ2-1; D unresolved. The CDR3 sequence is 15 residues long. Deletions cut 3 bases from V and 8 bases from J, with 17 bases between. CDR3 coding DNA: TGTGCCAGCAGTTTGGGTCGGCACAGAAGCGATGAGCAGTTCTTC. Its protein is CASSLGRHRSDEQFF.

This clonotype has just a few counts. The CDR3 sequence is CASSVGRTGGWNEQFF. CDR3 nucleotides: TGTGCCAGCAGCGTAGGCCGGACAGGGGGCTGGAATGAGCAGTTCTTC. The chain couples TRBV9 to TRBJ2-1, with 11 bases matching TRBD1. The length of the CDR3 is 16 residues. After removal of 0 bases from V and 7 bases from J, the junction contained 6 bases not matched to a gene. Germline assignment: CDR1 SGDLS and CDR2 YYNGEE.

This clonotype was seen a handful of times. CDR3 region: CATSRDHGDGNQPQHF. In DNA form, the CDR3 reads TGTGCCACCAGCAGAGATCACGGTGATGGCAATCAGCCCCAGCATTTT. The rearrangement links TRBV15 to TRBJ1-5; D call uncertain. Germline CDR1 and CDR2: LNHNV and YYDKDF (reference sequence). The CDR3 runs to 16 residues. V shed 0 bases and J shed 2 bases, with 11 bases lying between them.

This chain connects TRBV7-3 to TRBJ2-5; perhaps TRBD2 as D (6 bases). The CDR3 totals 15 residues. V shed 0 bases and J shed 2 bases, with 10 bases lying between them. Germline V gives CDR1 SGHTA, CDR2 FQGTGA. CDR3 nucleotides: TGTGCCAGCAGCTTAACTTCGGGGGTACAAGAGACCCAGTACTTC. Protein sequence: CASSLTSGVQETQYF.

This clonotype was found a few times. V and J are TRBV6-5 and TRBJ2-1; D perhaps matches TRBD2 (7 bases). The CDR3 consists of 16 residues. V was shortened by 8 bases and J by 4 bases, with 21 bases between the two germline ends. Germline CDR1 MNHEY, CDR2 SVGAGI. CDR3 sequence (DNA): TGTGCCAGCGGGGGGGCCCGGCGGGGAGGTTACAATGAGCAGTTCTTC. Translating gives CASGGARRGGYNEQFF.

This clonotype has only a few counts. The chain couples TRBV4-1 to TRBJ2-4, with 13 bases fitting TRBD2. With 1 base clipped from V and 0 bases from J, the junction kept 3 bases outside the gene matches. Per germline, CDR1 MGHRA and CDR2 YSYEKL. This CDR3 contains 18 residues. CDR3: CASSQGGTSGIAKNIQYF. The DNA of the CDR3 is TGCGCCAGCAGCCAAGGCGGGACTAGCGGGATAGCCAAAAACATTCAGTACTTC.

The chain is built from TRBV29-1 and TRBJ2-1; 11 bases match TRBD2. Trimming took 6 bases from V and 4 from J; bases not matched to a gene: 5. CDR1 SQVTM and CDR2 ANQGSEA come from the germline V gene. The CDR3 sequence is 14 residues long. CDR3 residues: CSVTGTSGYNEQFF. In nucleotides, the CDR3 is TGCAGCGTGACCGGGACTAGCGGTTACAATGAGCAGTTCTTC.

This chain links TRBV24-1 with TRBJ2-7; possible D gene TRBD2, 5 bases. Trimming left V 9 bases short and J 0 bases short, with 17 bases between. The CDR3 runs 15 residues. Germline V gene sequence: CDR1 KGHDR, CDR2 SFDVKD. CDR3 loop: CATGKGDLSSYEQYF. For the CDR3, the DNA is TGTGCCACCGGAAAGGGAGACTTGAGCTCCTACGAGCAGTACTTC.

Only a few counts were recorded for this clonotype. This chain connects TRBV9 to TRBJ1-2; tentatively, D is TRBD1 (5 bases). Per the germline V gene, CDR1 is SGDLS and CDR2 is YYNGEE. V lost 5 bases and J lost 3, with 5 bases in between. CDR3 length: 11 residues. CDR3 sequence: CASRGDYGYTF. The CDR3 DNA sequence: TGTGCCAGCAGAGGGGACTATGGCTACACCTTC.

This clonotype showed up just a few times. The chain joins TRBV25-1 to TRBJ1-4; perhaps TRBD1 as D (5 bases). This CDR3 has 15 residues. Germline V gives CDR1 MGHDK, CDR2 SYGVNS. Deletions cut 4 bases from V and 4 bases from J, with 13 bases between. The CDR3, as DNA: TGTGCCAGCAGTGTTGGGGCGGGAGATAATGAAAAACTGTTTTTT. It is translated as CASSVGAGDNEKLFF.

The J gene is TRBJ1-1, the V gene TRBV10-3; a weak D match, TRBD1 (5 bases). Trimming pared 7 bases from V and 10 bases from J, leaving 25 bases between. Germline V lookup: CDR1 ENHRY, CDR2 SYGVKD. The CDR3 totals 15 residues. The CDR3 here is CAITRNRFETQTAFF. In DNA form, the CDR3 reads TGTGCCATCACGAGGAACAGGTTTGAAACCCAGACAGCTTTCTTT.

The rearrangement joins TRBV12-3 or TRBV12-4 to TRBJ1-5, with D possibly matching TRBD1 (5 bases). The CDR3 is made up of 19 amino acids. The V and J ends lost 5 bases and 0 bases respectively, with 23 bases between them. CDR3 amino acids: CASSRARQTTFYSNQPQHF. DNA of the CDR3: TGTGCCAGCAGTAGGGCCCGACAGACAACCTTTTATAGCAATCAGCCCCAGCATTTT.

This clonotype was seen more than once but under ten times. The chain is built from TRBV7-2 and TRBJ1-5, with D tentatively TRBD1 (5 bases). CDR3 length: 14 residues. V lost 5 bases to trimming and J lost 7 bases, with 15 bases between them. The germline V gene has CDR1 SGHTA and CDR2 FQGNSA. CDR3 residues: CASSPRAGTQPQHF. CDR3 DNA sequence: TGTGCCAGCAGCCCCCGGGCAGGGACCCAGCCCCAGCATTTT.

The rearrangement uses TRBV27 and TRBJ1-5; D may be TRBD1 (5 bases). V gave up 6 bases and J gave up 1 base, with 16 bases separating them. This CDR3 contains 16 residues. Germline assignment: CDR1 MNHEY and CDR2 SMNVEV (reference sequence). The CDR3 spells CASRATGAISNQPQHF. The DNA for the CDR3 is TGTGCCAGCAGGGCTACAGGCGCTATCAGCAATCAGCCCCAGCATTTT.

This chain connects TRBV6-1 to TRBJ1-1; D uncertain. This CDR3 is 16 amino acids long. The ends were cut back, 5 bases at V and 0 bases at J, with 16 bases in the middle. CDR1 and CDR2 from the germline V gene are MNHNS and SASEGT. The CDR3 here is CASSISHVRMNTEAFF. Here the CDR3 DNA reads TGTGCCAGCAGTATCTCTCACGTTCGGATGAACACTGAAGCTTTCTTT.

This clonotype occurred a few times. The chain employs TRBV6-5 and TRBJ1-2; weak D call: TRBD1 (6 bases). The CDR3 is 16 residues long. Germline loops: CDR1 MNHEY, CDR2 SVGAGI. V lost 2 bases and J lost 0, with 13 bases in between. The CDR3 reads CASSYGGGGSNYGYTF. The CDR3 DNA follows: TGTGCCAGCAGTTACGGGGGCGGAGGCTCTAACTATGGCTACACCTTC.

This clonotype was seen a few times. The chain has TRBV4-3 and TRBJ1-1; unclear D gene. The CDR3 runs 13 residues. Germline V gene lookup returns CDR1 LGHNA and CDR2 YSLEER. Trimming cost V 1 base and J 7 bases, with 10 bases left between them. CDR3 DNA: TGCGCCAGCAGCCAAGGCGCCACTAATGAAGCTTTCTTT. Amino acid sequence: CASSQGATNEAFF.

This clonotype was picked up a small number of times. The V call is TRBV12-3 or TRBV12-4, the J call TRBJ1-5; 10 bases match TRBD1. The ends lost 6 bases at V and 7 bases at J; junction bases unmatched: 6. CDR3 size: 14 residues. The CDR3 DNA sequence: TGTGCCAGCAGCGGGACAGGGGCTAAGCAGCCCCAGCATTTT. Protein: CASSGTGAKQPQHF.

The gene calls are TRBV20-1 and TRBJ1-5; D is unresolved. Germline CDR1 is DFQATT and CDR2 is SNEGSKA (reference sequence). V dropped 7 bases and J dropped 3 bases, with 13 bases sitting between them. The CDR3 runs 13 residues. This CDR3 is CSGVVQPNQPQHF. As DNA, the CDR3 is TGCAGTGGTGTGGTACAGCCCAATCAGCCCCAGCATTTT.

This clonotype was recorded many times. The CDR3 is CASSAHGQGSTEAFF. The CDR3 DNA sequence: TGCGCCAGCAGCGCACACGGACAGGGAAGCACTGAAGCTTTCTTT. V usage is TRBV4-1 and J usage is TRBJ1-1; 8 bases are a match to TRBD1. Per germline, CDR1 MGHRA and CDR2 YSYEKL. The CDR3 spans 15 residues. The V segment lost 5 bases and the J segment 4 bases; nucleotides outside the gene matches: 9.

The sample holds a few counts of this clonotype. This chain uses TRBV19 with TRBJ1-5, with a possible D match to TRBD1 (6 bases). CDR1 and CDR2 from the germline V gene are LNHDA and SQIVND (reference sequence). Trimming took 6 bases from V and 3 from J, leaving 15 bases between them. This CDR3 is built from 15 residues. CDR3 in DNA: TGTGCCAGTAGCCGACAGGCCCAAACCAATCAGCCCCAGCATTTT. This codes for CASSRQAQTNQPQHF. The full variable domain, with the rest looked up from reference TRBV19 and TRBJ1-5, is DGGITQSPKYLFRKEGQNVTLSCEQNLNHDAMYWYRQDPGQGLRLIYYSQIVNDFQKGDIAEGYSVSREKKESFPLTVTSAQKNPTAFYLCASSRQAQTNQPQHFGDGTRLSIL.

The table lists this clonotype with many counts. V and J are TRBV7-3 and TRBJ2-1; a weak D match, TRBD2 (6 bases). CDR3 length equals 21 residues. With 5 bases removed from V and 0 bases from J, the gap between germline ends came to 29 bases. Germline assignment: CDR1 SGHTA and CDR2 FQGTGA. This CDR3 is CASSRQTLAPRDLSSYNEQFF. The CDR3 nucleotides read TGTGCCAGCAGCCGTCAAACCTTAGCACCCCGGGACTTAAGCTCCTACAATGAGCAGTTCTTC.